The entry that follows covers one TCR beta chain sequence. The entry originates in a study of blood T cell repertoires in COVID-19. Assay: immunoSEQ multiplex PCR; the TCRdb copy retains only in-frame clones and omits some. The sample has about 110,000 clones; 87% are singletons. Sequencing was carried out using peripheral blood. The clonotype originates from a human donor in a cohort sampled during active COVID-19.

The CDR3 loop is CAGHFILGTDTQYF. The CDR3 nucleotides read TGTGCCGGGCATTTTATTCTTGGCACAGATACGCAGTATTTT. This chain connects TRBV19 to TRBJ2-3; D not resolved. CDR1 and CDR2 from the germline V gene are LNHDA and SQIVND (reference sequence). V was cut by 11 bases and J by 1 base, with 16 bases left in between. This CDR3 has 14 amino acids.